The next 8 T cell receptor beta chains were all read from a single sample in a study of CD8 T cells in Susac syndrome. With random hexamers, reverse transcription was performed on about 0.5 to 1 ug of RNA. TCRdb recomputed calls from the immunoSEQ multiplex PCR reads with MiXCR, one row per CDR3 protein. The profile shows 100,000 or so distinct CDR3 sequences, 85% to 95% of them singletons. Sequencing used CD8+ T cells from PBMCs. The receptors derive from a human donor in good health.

The CDR3 DNA follows: TGCGCCAGCAGCAGGGCGGGGGGTGGAACAGATACGCAGTATTTT. This translates into CASSRAGGGTDTQYF. The rearrangement joins TRBV5-1 to TRBJ2-3; 8 positions match TRBD2. V was pared by 4 bases and J by 3 bases, with 7 bases of the junction left unmatched. The CDR3 runs 15 residues. Germline V CDR1 and CDR2: SGHRS, YFSETQ.

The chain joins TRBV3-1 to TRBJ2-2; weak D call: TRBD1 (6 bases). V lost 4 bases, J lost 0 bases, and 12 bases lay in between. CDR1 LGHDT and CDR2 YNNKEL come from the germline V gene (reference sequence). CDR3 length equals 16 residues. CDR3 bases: TGTGCCAGCAGCCCGAGAGGGACATCGAACACCGGGGAGCTGTTTTTT. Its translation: CASSPRGTSNTGELFF.

Written as DNA, the CDR3 is TGCAGTGCGCGGAGGGACAGGCGCGACGAGCAGTACTTC. It translates to CSARRDRRDEQYF. The chain is built from TRBV20-1 and TRBJ2-7, with 8 bases lining up with TRBD1. This CDR3 has 13 amino acids. Germline V gene lookup returns CDR1 DFQATT and CDR2 SNEGSKA (reference sequence). Trimming cost V 6 bases and J 5 bases; bases outside gene matches: 9.

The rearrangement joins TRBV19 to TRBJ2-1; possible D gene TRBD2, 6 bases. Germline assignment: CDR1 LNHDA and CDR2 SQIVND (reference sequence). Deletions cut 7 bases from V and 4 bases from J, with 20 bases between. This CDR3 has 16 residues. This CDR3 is CASIPPGRGRYNEQFF. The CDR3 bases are TGTGCCAGTATTCCCCCCGGGCGGGGTAGATACAATGAGCAGTTCTTC.

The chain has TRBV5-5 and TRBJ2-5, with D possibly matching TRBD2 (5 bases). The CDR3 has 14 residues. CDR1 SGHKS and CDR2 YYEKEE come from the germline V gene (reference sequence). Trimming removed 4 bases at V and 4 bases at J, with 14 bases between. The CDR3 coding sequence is TGTGCCAGCAGCATGGGAGATTGGGGAGAGACCCAGTACTTC. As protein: CASSMGDWGETQYF. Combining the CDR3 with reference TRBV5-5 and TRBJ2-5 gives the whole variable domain DAGVTQSPTHLIKTRGQQVTLRCSPISGHKSVSWYQQVLGQGPQFIFQYYEKEERGRGNFPDRFSARQFPNYSSELNVNALLLGDSALYLCASSMGDWGETQYFGPGTRLLVL.

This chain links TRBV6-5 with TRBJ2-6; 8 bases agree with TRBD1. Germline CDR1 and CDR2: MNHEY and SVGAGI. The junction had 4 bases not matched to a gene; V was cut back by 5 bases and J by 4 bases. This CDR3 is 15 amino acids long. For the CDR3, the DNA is TGTGCCAGCAGTGACAGGGGACGAGGGGCCAACGTCCTGACTTTC. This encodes CASSDRGRGANVLTF.

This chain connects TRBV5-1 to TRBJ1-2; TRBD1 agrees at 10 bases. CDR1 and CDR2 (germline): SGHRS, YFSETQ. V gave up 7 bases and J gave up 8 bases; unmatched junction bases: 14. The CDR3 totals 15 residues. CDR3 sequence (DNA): TGCGCCAGCGCCGTACGGGGACAGGGGAGCGGAGGCTACACCTTC. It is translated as CASAVRGQGSGGYTF.

In DNA, the CDR3 is TGTGCCAGCAAGCCCGGGGGGGGTGTAAACACCGGGGAGCTGTTTTTT. It is translated as CASKPGGGVNTGELFF. The V gene is TRBV2, the J gene TRBJ2-2, with TRBD2 matching over 8 bases. The V segment lost 7 bases and the J segment 2 bases; nucleotides outside the gene matches: 9. The CDR3 has 16 residues. Germline loops: CDR1 SNHLY, CDR2 FYNNEI.